This entry describes one T cell receptor (beta chain). CD8 cells classed as naive were CD45RO-negative and positively selected for CCR7, excluding terminally differentiated effector memory CD45RA+ cells. Only Caucasian adults living in Nashville, Tennessee served as donors. The entry originates in a study of shared clonotypes between healthy human individuals. Study-level information: Donors were a couple of women and three men aged 18 to 49. Per donor, CD8 memory used one plate, CD8 naive used two, CD4 memory used three and CD4 naive used three.

Germline V gives CDR1 SGDLS, CDR2 YYNGEE. There are 14 residues in the CDR3. The ends lost 4 bases at V and 5 bases at J; junction bases unmatched: 8. It was about 210 ng DNA, about 30,000 T cell genomes, that sorted-subset replicate PCRs used. Clones were read by immunoSEQ multiplex PCR, and TCRdb kept only the in-frame ones, dropping some. The repertoire holds millions of clones, with more than 85% as singletons. This chain uses TRBV9 with TRBJ2-5; TRBD1 matches at 7 bases. The sequence derives from a man aged 18 to 35 in good health. Some clones in this sample may be carry-over from other donors' samples. Sequencing was carried out using naive CD8+ T cells from PBMCs. The CDR3 coding sequence is TGTGCCAGCAGCACCCGACAGGGAGCGGAGACCCAGTACTTC. The encoded protein is CASSTRQGAETQYF.